One and the same sample provided the 2 T cell receptor beta chains below, sequenced in a study of cytomegalovirus exposure and HLA in healthy donors. Clones were read by immunoSEQ multiplex PCR, and TCRdb kept only the in-frame ones, dropping some. This table holds some 350,000 clones, about nine tenths found once. The sequencing input was PBMCs. The receptors were sampled from a woman aged 25-40 years in good health and CMV-seropositive.

The table lists this clone with a few counts. The chain uses TRBV15 and TRBJ2-3; 13 nucleotides line up with TRBD2. The CDR3 is 13 amino acids. The J segment lost 4 bases and the V segment lost 11 bases, leaving 3 bases of the junction unmatched. The V gene's germline CDR1 is LNHNV and CDR2 YYDKDF (reference sequence). Here the CDR3 reads CASGLAGADTQYF. The CDR3 coding sequence is TGTGCCTCAGGACTAGCGGGAGCAGATACGCAGTATTTT. The entire variable domain, with the rest obtained from reference TRBV15 and TRBJ2-3, is as follows: DAMVIQNPRYQVTQFGKPVTLSCSQTLNHNVMYWYQQKSSQAPKLLFHYYDKDFNNEADTPDNFQSRRPNTSFCFLDIRSPGLGDTAMYLCASGLAGADTQYFGPGTRLTVL.

The V gene is TRBV19, the J gene TRBJ2-7; D could derive from TRBD1 or TRBD2 (5 bases each). Looked up from germline, CDR1 is LNHDA and CDR2 is SQIVND (reference sequence). This CDR3 is built from 14 residues. Trimming stripped 4 bases from V and 3 bases from J, with 13 bases between. CDR3 bases: TGTGCCAGTAGTACTGGGACCTTCTTCTACGAGCAGTACTTC. This sequence encodes CASSTGTFFYEQYF.